This entry concerns a single T cell receptor (beta chain). Participant ages covered about 18 to 100 years across 20 to 25 US areas. The sample belongs to a study of blood T cell repertoires in COVID-19. In the study overall: Specimens from acute and convalescent COVID-19 originated in the United States, Italy and Spain. T cells, B-cell-depleted T cells, or PBMCs provided the cDNA or gDNA that served as material.

Per the original methods: Amplification of reference gene primers was used by the study to estimate nucleated cell counts. Some clones are missing from TCRdb's copy, which holds only in-frame ones; the method was immunoSEQ multiplex PCR. Clonal size and the V and J genes are those of that table, whereas D and trimming came from the DNA. The sample carries around 300,000 clones, 85% recorded once. The CDR3 is 13 residues long. The germline V and J ends were trimmed by 1 base and 1 base, with 4 bases remaining between them. Germline V gene data show CDR1 as MDHEN and CDR2 as SYDVKM. The clonotype comes from a woman aged 45-65 years who had recovered from COVID-19. The rearrangement links TRBV28 to TRBJ1-2; D gene ambiguous. Sequencing was performed on PBMCs or T cells enriched from blood (not recorded which). In DNA, the CDR3 is TGTGCCAGCAGTTTATCAGTTAACTATGGCTACACCTTC. Its protein is CASSLSVNYGYTF.